This TCR beta chain is drawn from a study of CD8+ T cells in alopecia areata. Background on the study: Dosing spanned 6 to 18 months on tofacitinib, then 6 months off drug. Study-wide findings and caveats: Affected lesional scalp, above all in alopecia totalis/universalis, was more clonal than normal scalp. Scalp samples also yield sequences of resident alphabeta T cells from normal skin. Tofacitinib significantly lowered scalp clonality and expanded CD8+ clones among the top 100.

Reverse transcribed after extraction, RNA yielded cDNA as the sequencing template. The assay was immunoSEQ multiplex PCR, and TCRdb's table has in-frame clones only and misses some. The table includes around 300,000 clones, about 60% detected once. CDR3 length equals 14 residues. Germline values: CDR1 GTSNPN, CDR2 SVGIG (reference sequence). V lost 4 bases to trimming and J lost 1 base, with 13 bases between them. Regarding treatment: oral pan-JAK inhibitor, 5-10 mg twice daily. Concerning this clone itself: Its antigen is unknown.

The material sequenced was CD4+ T cells sorted from blood, taken around week 53, from a patient treated with tofacitinib. This TCR derives from a human donor with alopecia areata. This chain joins TRBV30 and TRBJ1-1; TRBD1 might be the D (5 bases). The CDR3 DNA reads as TGTGCCTGGAACCGCAGGGTACCGAACACTGAAGCTTTCTTT. Amino acid sequence: CAWNRRVPNTEAFF.